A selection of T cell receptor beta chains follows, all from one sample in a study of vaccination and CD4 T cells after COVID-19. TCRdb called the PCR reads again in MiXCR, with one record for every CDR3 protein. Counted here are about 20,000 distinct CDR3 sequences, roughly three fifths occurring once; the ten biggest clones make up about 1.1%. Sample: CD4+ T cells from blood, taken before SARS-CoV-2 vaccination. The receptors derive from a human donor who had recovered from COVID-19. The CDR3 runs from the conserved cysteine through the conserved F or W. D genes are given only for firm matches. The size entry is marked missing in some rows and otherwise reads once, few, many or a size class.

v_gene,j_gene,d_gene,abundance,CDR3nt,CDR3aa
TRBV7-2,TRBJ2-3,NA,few,TGTGCCAGCAGGGAGGCCGTAGTCACAGATACGCAGTATTTT,CASREAVVTDTQYF
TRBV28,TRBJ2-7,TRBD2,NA,TGTGCCAGCAGGCTAGCGGGAGCATTATACGAGCAGTACTTC,CASRLAGALYEQYF
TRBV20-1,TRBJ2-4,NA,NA,TGCAGTGCTAGACCCCCCGTAGCCAAAAACATTCAGTACTTC,CSARPPVAKNIQYF
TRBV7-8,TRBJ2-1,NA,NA,TGTGCCAGCAGCCCTAGCGACCCAGGCGCCTACAATGAGCAGTTCTTC,CASSPSDPGAYNEQFF
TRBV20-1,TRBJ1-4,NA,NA,TGCAGTGCTAGAGGTCGAGGTGCGGGGGACGGTGAAAAACTGTTTTTT,CSARGRGAGDGEKLFF
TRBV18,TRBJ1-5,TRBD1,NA,TGTGCCAGCTCACCAGGACAGGCTAATCAGCCCCAGCATTTT,CASSPGQANQPQHF
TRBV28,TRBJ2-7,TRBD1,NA,TGTGCCAGCAGTTCCCGGGACAGGATAACCTACGAGCAGTACTTC,CASSSRDRITYEQYF
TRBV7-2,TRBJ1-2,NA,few,TGTGCCAGCAGCGCGGGTCGGAGGTATGGCTACACCTTC,CASSAGRRYGYTF
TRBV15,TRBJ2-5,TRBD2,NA,TGTGCCACCAGCAGAGATCGCGACGGGAGGTACCAAGAGACCCAGTACTTC,CATSRDRDGRYQETQYF
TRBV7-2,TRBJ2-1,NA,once,TGTGCCAGCAGCTTATTCGGCGAACAGGGAGGTTTCAATGAGCAGTTCTTC,CASSLFGEQGGFNEQFF
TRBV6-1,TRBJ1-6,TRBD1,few,TGTGCCAGCAGTGGAGACAGGGGAAATAATTCACCCCTCCACTTT,CASSGDRGNNSPLHF
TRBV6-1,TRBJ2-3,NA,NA,TGTGCCAGCAGTGAATTAGAGGGATATACGCAGTATTTT,CASSELEGYTQYF
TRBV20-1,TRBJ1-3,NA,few,TGCAGTGCTAGAGTAGGAGACACCATATATTTT,CSARVGDTIYF
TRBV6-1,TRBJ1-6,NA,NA,TGTGCCAGCAGCCGCGGGCACTCGGCTTCACCCCTCCACTTT,CASSRGHSASPLHF
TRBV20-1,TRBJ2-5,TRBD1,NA,TGCAGTGCTAGAAAGCTGACAGGGGAAGAGACCCAGTACTTC,CSARKLTGEETQYF
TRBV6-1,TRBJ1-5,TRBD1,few,TGTGCCAGCAGAACTAACAGGGGGGGAGATCAGCCCCAGCATTTT,CASRTNRGGDQPQHF
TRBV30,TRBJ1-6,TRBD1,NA,TGTGCCTGGAGTCTTACAGGGGGCTCACCCCTCCACTTT,CAWSLTGGSPLHF
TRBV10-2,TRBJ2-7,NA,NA,TGCGCCAGCAGGGATTGGGACAGCGGGTACGAGCAGTACTTC,CASRDWDSGYEQYF
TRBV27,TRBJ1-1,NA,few,TGTGCCAGCAGTTTAGGGGCCTTAAGGAACACTGAAGCTTTCTTT,CASSLGALRNTEAFF
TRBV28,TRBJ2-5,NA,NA,TGTGCCAGCAATCCGGGACCCATCGGAGAGACCCAGTACTTC,CASNPGPIGETQYF
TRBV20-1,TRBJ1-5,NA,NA,TGCAGTGCTAGTTGGGGGGCCAATCAGCCCCAGCATTTT,CSASWGANQPQHF
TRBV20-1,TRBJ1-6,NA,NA,TGCAGTGCTAGGGTCATTAAGGATAATTCACCCCTCCACTTT,CSARVIKDNSPLHF
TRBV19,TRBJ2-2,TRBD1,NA,TGTGCCAGTAGTAAGACAGGGGGTAGCACCGGGGAGCTGTTTTTT,CASSKTGGSTGELFF
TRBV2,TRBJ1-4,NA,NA,TGTGCCAGCAGTGGGGGGGGGCCAGGTGAAAAACTGTTTTTT,CASSGGGPGEKLFF
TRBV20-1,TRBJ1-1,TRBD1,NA,TGCAGTGCTAGAAGGACAGGGCGTGGCACTGAAGCTTTCTTT,CSARRTGRGTEAFF
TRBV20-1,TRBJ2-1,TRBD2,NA,TGCAGTGCTAGAGCTCCGGGACTAGCGTACTACAATGAGCAGTTCTTC,CSARAPGLAYYNEQFF
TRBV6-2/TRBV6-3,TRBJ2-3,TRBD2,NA,TGTGCCAGCAAGGGGGCGGGAGGGCCCCCAGATACGCAGTATTTT,CASKGAGGPPDTQYF
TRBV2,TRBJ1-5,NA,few,TGTGCCAGCAGTTACAGGGATGCAGGGCAGCCCCAGCATTTT,CASSYRDAGQPQHF
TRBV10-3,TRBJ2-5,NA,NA,TGTGCCATCAGTGAGACTGGGGTGGAGACCCAGTACTTC,CAISETGVETQYF
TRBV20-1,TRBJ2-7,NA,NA,TGCAGTGCTAGTTCCGGGAACAGCAACGAGCAGTACTTC,CSASSGNSNEQYF
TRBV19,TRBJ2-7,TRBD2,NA,TGTGCCAGTAGCCCCGTCAGGACTAGTAGTCGGGAGCAGTACTTC,CASSPVRTSSREQYF
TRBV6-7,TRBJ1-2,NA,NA,TGTGCCAGCATCACATGGCAGGGACGCTATGGCTACACCTTC,CASITWQGRYGYTF
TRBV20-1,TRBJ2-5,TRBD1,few,TGCAGTGCTAGGGACAGGAGTAGAGAGACCCAGTACTTC,CSARDRSRETQYF
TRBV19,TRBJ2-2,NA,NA,TGTGCCAGTAGTATGGGCCAGAACACCGGGGAGCTGTTTTTT,CASSMGQNTGELFF
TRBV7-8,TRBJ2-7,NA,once,TGTGCCAGCAGGTCTGCGTGGGGGCGCGCCTACGAGCAGTACTTC,CASRSAWGRAYEQYF
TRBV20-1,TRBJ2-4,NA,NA,TGCAGTGCTAGAGATCAGGGACTGTCGAACATTCAGTACTTC,CSARDQGLSNIQYF
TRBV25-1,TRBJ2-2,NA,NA,TGTGCCAGCAGTGCCCCCACAGACACCGGGGAGCTGTTTTTT,CASSAPTDTGELFF
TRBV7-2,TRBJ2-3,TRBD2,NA,TGTGCCAGCAGTTCCACTAGCGGGAGGGCCACAGATACGCAGTATTTT,CASSSTSGRATDTQYF
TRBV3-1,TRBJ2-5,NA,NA,TGTGCCAGCAGCCAAGGGAGGGAGACCCAGTACTTC,CASSQGRETQYF
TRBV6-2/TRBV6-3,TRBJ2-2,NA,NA,TGTGCCAGCAGTTACGGCAGATTCGACACCGGGGAGCTGTTTTTT,CASSYGRFDTGELFF
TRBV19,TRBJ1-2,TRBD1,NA,TGTGCCAGTAGTATATCACAGGGGGCTAACTATGGCTACACCTTC,CASSISQGANYGYTF
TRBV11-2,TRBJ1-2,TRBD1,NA,TGTGCCAGCAGCTTAACCGGGACAGTCTATGGCTACACCTTC,CASSLTGTVYGYTF
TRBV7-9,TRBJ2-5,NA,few,TGTGCCAGCAGCTTATTTTGGGGTCCGGAGGGGACCCAGTACTTC,CASSLFWGPEGTQYF
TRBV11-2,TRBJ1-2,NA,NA,TGTGCCAGCAGCTTAGTGGCAGGCCTAAACTATGGCTACACCTTC,CASSLVAGLNYGYTF
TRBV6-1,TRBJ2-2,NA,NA,TGTGCCAGCAGTGAACAGGGGTTTAGGAACACCGGGGAGCTGTTTTTT,CASSEQGFRNTGELFF
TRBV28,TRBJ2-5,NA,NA,TGTGCCAGCAGTATACTAGGGGCCCAAGAGACCCAGTACTTC,CASSILGAQETQYF
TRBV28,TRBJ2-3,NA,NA,TGTGCCAGCAGTTTCGAGGGGAGGGGGTACACGTACACAGATACGCAGTATTTT,CASSFEGRGYTYTDTQYF
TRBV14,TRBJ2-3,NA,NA,TGTGCCAGCAGCCCTGGGAGGGGGATCACAGATACGCAGTATTTT,CASSPGRGITDTQYF
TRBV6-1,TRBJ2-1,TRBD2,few,TGTGCCAGCAGTGAAGGAGTAGGGAGGGATGAGCAGTTCTTC,CASSEGVGRDEQFF